This TCR beta chain appears in the sequencing data of a study of blood T cells in healthy people across ages (dated by TCRdb to 2014 to 2015). Regarding the complete study: Template switching captured roughly one uniquely barcoded TCR beta cDNA molecule per two T cells in model experiments. To track age-related changes in TCR beta repertoire diversity, the study relied on deep sequencing normalized with unique cDNA molecular identifiers. Four age groups were formed from the donors: young (average 16 years), middle-aged (less than 40), aged (approximately 60) and long-lived (about 80). Donors of different ages were randomly distributed across sequencing lanes to avoid experimental bias. For two donors (one aged 18 to 29 and one aged 80 or older), the study analyzed two additional independent replicas of 1 million unique cDNA reads from the same blood draw.

Overall study results and their limits: Compared with the aged group, the long-lived group had more naive CD4+ T cells, fewer expanded clones and increased TCR diversity, a pattern suggesting age selection. Conclusive comparison of naive and antigen-experienced compartments was prevented by the profiling of bulk unsorted PBMCs. Total diversity estimates from one million sequenced T cells were considered lower bounds and underestimates. Because the CMV infection status of the donors was unknown, age-related changes in expanded clonotypes may potentially have been confounded. There was a strong correlation between observed TCR beta diversity and the percentage of naive T cells measured by flow cytometry. Observed TCR beta diversity per million T cells fell roughly linearly with age, and a significant reduction was already apparent by age about 36.

Libraries were constructed by 5' RACE. The instrument given in TCRdb is Illumina HiSeq 2500. A second 7 to 11 cycle PCR used a sample-barcoded 5' primer and a J-beta primer mix. A unique molecular identifier was introduced onto each TCR beta cDNA molecule by a template-switch 5' adaptor carrying 12 random nucleotides. Each sample yielded at least 2.5 million CDR3-containing paired-end reads. All of the RNA was converted into first-strand cDNA using the Mint cDNA synthesis kit, with a TRBC-specific oligonucleotide serving as the primer. Following uracil-DNA glycosylase treatment, all cDNA underwent a first 18-cycle PCR with the universal primers M1SS and BC2_uni_R. In the paper's pipeline: For normalization, 1 million high-quality reads were randomly selected from each sample, with every read carrying a distinct molecular identifier. Reads sharing molecular identifiers were discarded rather than binned into consensus sequences. MiTCR, set to a Q25 quality threshold and the strictest error-elimination algorithm, was used for CDR3 identification, clonotype clustering and error correction. A nonparametric unseen species model with Euler transformation was used to estimate a lower bound on total TCR beta diversity. TCRdb reanalyzed the raw reads on its own, using fastp at Q25 for trimming and MiXCR for clone calling, and kept in-frame beta chains. Entries are consolidated by CDR3 protein sequence, retaining the most common genes and DNA. The V and J calls were not made by the authors but by TCRdb's processing. This sample gives around 620,000 distinct CDR3 sequences in total; roughly 29% of them show up just once. Less than 20% of the sample is taken by the ten largest.

The germline V and J ends show losses of 7 bases and 11 bases respectively, and no gene match explains 19 bases of the junction. CDR1 and CDR2, looked up from the germline V gene, are MNHEY and SVGAGI. Measured from the cysteine to the phenylalanine, the CDR3 is 15 residues long. The entry retains the CDR3 DNA only, 45 bases that are in frame from base 1. Of note for this clonotype: Its antigen remains undetermined. No much larger clone exists at a distance of one base, and base qualities are not known.

The 39 donors, aged roughly 6 to 95 years, were systemically healthy Caucasian individuals from Russia. Roughly 10 milliliters of peripheral blood were drawn from each donor into EDTA-treated Vacutainer tubes. Ficoll-Paque density-gradient centrifugation was used to isolate PBMCs, with at least 7 million obtained per sample. Total RNA, at least 5 micrograms per sample, was extracted from PBMCs with Trizol reagent. For every donor, an aliquot of PBMCs went through flow cytometry to measure the percentages of naive CD45RAhigh/CD27high T cells. The sequence came from a woman in her seventies in good health. Sequencing was performed on blood. The V and J segments used are TRBV6-5 and TRBJ1-1, with 7 bases in between that match TRBD1. The bases are TGTGCCAGCACCCAAGACAGGGATGGGCCGGGATCGGCTTTCTTT. This codes for CASTQDRDGPGSAFF.